This entry describes one T cell receptor beta chain. Libraries for TCR beta were made by quantitative 5'-RACE with molecular barcodes. In TCRdb, the 5' RACE reads were re-called with MiXCR into one record per CDR3 protein. The data show about 400,000 distinct CDR3 sequences, approximately 22% seen once. This record comes from a study of CD8 T cells in ankylosing spondylitis. Germline CDR1 SEHNR, CDR2 FQNEAQ (reference sequence). Between the trimmed V and J ends, which lost 5 bases and 1 base, there was a span of 12 bases. This CDR3 spans 15 amino acids. V is TRBV7-9 and J is TRBJ2-1, with TRBD2 as a possible D gene (6 bases). This clonotype was obtained from a male donor with ankylosing spondylitis or in good health (not recorded which). Sequencing was performed on blood, either unsorted or a sorted T cell fraction (not recorded which). The CDR3 is CASSVGRGSYNEQFF. The CDR3 DNA sequence: TGTGCCAGCAGCGTCGGGAGAGGGTCCTACAATGAGCAGTTCTTC. Combining the CDR3 with reference TRBV7-9 and TRBJ2-1 gives the whole variable domain DTGVSQNPRHKITKRGQNVTFRCDPISEHNRLYWYRQTLGQGPEFLTYFQNEAQLEKSRLLSDRFSAERPKGSFSTLEIQRTEQGDSAMYLCASSVGRGSYNEQFFGPGTRLTVL.